The present TCR beta chain was sequenced within a study of blood T cells in healthy people across ages. General study findings and limits: Since the PBMCs were unsorted, naive and antigen-experienced cells could not be conclusively compared. CMV infection status of these donors was not known. Higher diversity, along with more naive CD4+ cells, distinguished long-lived donors from aged donors.

A J-beta primer mix and a sample-barcoded 5' primer were used in a second PCR of about 7 to 12 cycles. A single record per CDR3 protein comes from TCRdb applying MiXCR to the 5' RACE reads. This sample has around 1.5 million distinct CDR3 sequences, with about 32% found just once. This CDR3 has 13 residues. CDR1 and CDR2 from the germline V gene are SQVTM and ANQGSEA. The V gene lost 1 base and the J gene lost 3 bases, with 9 bases spanning the gap. Drawn from each donor were 9 to 10 milliliters of peripheral blood. Many counts were recorded for this clonotype. What it binds is not known. V is TRBV29-1 and J is TRBJ2-5; a possible D gene is TRBD2 (6 bases). The source material was blood. This TCR was recovered from a woman in her 30s in good health. This CDR3 is CSVEVLAKETQYF. CDR3 bases: TGCAGCGTTGAAGTCCTAGCGAAAGAGACCCAGTACTTC.